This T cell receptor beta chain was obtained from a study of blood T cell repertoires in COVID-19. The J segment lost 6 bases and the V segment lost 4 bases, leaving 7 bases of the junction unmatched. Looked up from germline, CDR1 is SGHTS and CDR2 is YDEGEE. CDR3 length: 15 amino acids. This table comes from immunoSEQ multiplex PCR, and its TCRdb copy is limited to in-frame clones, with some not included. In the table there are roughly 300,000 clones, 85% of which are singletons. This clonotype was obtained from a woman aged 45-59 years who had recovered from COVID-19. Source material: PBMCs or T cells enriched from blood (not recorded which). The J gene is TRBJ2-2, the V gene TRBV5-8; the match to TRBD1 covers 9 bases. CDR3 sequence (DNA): TGTGCCAGCAGCACCGGGACAGGGTTTCCCGGGGAGCTGTTTTTT. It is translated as CASSTGTGFPGELFF.